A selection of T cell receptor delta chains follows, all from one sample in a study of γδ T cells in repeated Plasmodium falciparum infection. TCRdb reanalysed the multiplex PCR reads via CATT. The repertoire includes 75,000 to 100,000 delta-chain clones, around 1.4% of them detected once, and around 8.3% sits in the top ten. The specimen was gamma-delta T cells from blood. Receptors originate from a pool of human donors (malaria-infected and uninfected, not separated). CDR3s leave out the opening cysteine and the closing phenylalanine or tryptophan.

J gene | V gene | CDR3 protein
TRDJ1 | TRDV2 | ACDTGNWGIYSGDKLI
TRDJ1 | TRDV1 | ALGVRYTNKLI
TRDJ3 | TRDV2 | ACDTVLGESSWDTRQMF
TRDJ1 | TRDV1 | ALWTPYTDKLI
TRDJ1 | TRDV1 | ALGEGPRGINDKLI
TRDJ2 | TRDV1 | ALGELDYRGFLPRGRGYVHLTAQLF
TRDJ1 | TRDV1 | ALGGRRTEGHKLI
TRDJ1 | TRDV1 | ALGEIFLSTLGVQTDKLI
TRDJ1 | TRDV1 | ALGPPGPARYTDKLI
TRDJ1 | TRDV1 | ALESLPACTGTDKLI
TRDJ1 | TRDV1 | ALGEGLPRSGGYKICNNKLI
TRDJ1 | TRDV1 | ALGRMSKRGYADKLI
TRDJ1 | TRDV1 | ALGELLGTAPNTDKLI
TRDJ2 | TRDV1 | ALGELVLGDMTAQLF
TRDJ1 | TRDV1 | ALGEFSPAHRGFRFTDKLI
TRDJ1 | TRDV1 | ALGEQGDSRAYTDKLI